This T cell receptor beta chain derives from a study of T cells in Graves' hyperthyroidism and ophthalmopathy. This clonotype has a count of ten or more. The antigen remains undetermined. Stability of Graves' hyperthyroidism was defined as absent ophthalmopathy progression within 18 months. Clinicians diagnosed patients from clinical symptoms, serum thyroxine and TRAb, thyroid ultrasound and orbital computed tomography. Whole-study results and caveats: Researchers found most expanded thyroid clonotypes above 0.001 in blood as well. Ophthalmopathy was identified by the model a median about 6 months ahead of onset.

Regions amplified from RNA transcripts were the TCR beta CDR3 regions. HTBI primers were employed in a first-round RT-PCR of the TCR CDR3. TCRdb re-derived calls from the multiplex PCR reads in MiXCR, one entry per CDR3 protein. The sample yields roughly 420,000 distinct CDR3 sequences, more than 15% seen once. The CDR3 length is 13 residues. Trimming stripped 1 base from V and 8 bases from J, with 11 bases between. Germline values: CDR1 DFQATT, CDR2 SNEGSKA (reference sequence). The sample comprised blood. The source of this sequence is a woman under 30 with Graves' hyperthyroidism. This chain links TRBV20-1 with TRBJ1-4; no firm D call. DNA for the CDR3: TGCAGTGCTAGAGGCACTCTTAAAGAAAAACTGTTTTTT. Amino acids: CSARGTLKEKLFF.